This entry is about one TCR beta chain. Its antigen is undetermined. The sample belongs to a study of shared clonotypes between healthy human individuals. Overall study: The plates for each donor numbered three CD4 naive, three CD4 memory, two CD8 naive and one CD8 memory. Notes on the study in general: Only blood was sampled, and tissue TCR repertoires likely differ from blood ones.

Only CD45RO-negative cells positively selected for CCR7 counted as naive CD8 cells, so terminally differentiated effector memory CD45RA+ cells were excluded. Recent vaccinations or acute infections were absent in the healthy HIV-negative adult donors. Assay execution took place at the deep level. Sequencing was performed with immunoSEQ multiplex PCR; in TCRdb, only in-frame clones are kept and a portion is missing. This table has hundreds of thousands of clones, 85% to 95% appearing once. The clonotype comes from a woman between 25 and 40 years old in good health. The source material was naive CD8+ T cells sorted from blood.

The CDR3 region is CASSFSQQGAYNEQFF. The DNA for the CDR3 is TGCGCCAGCAGCTTCTCTCAACAGGGCGCCTACAATGAGCAGTTCTTC. This chain links TRBV5-1 with TRBJ2-1; D might be TRBD1 (6 bases). Germline lookup yields CDR1 SGHRS and CDR2 YFSETQ. There are 16 residues in the CDR3. With 2 bases removed from V and 2 bases from J, the gap between germline ends came to 14 bases.